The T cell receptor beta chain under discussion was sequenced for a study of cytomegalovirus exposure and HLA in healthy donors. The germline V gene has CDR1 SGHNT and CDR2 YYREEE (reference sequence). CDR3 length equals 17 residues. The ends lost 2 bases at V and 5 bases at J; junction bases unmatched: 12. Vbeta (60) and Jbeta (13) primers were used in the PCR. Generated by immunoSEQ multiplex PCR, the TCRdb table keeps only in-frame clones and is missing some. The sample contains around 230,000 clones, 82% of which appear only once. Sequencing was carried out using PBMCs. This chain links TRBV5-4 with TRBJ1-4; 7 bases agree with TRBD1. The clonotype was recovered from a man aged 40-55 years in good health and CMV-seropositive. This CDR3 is CASSLGAGTVGNEKLFF. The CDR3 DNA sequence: TGTGCCAGCAGCTTAGGTGCGGGGACAGTCGGAAATGAAAAACTGTTTTTT.